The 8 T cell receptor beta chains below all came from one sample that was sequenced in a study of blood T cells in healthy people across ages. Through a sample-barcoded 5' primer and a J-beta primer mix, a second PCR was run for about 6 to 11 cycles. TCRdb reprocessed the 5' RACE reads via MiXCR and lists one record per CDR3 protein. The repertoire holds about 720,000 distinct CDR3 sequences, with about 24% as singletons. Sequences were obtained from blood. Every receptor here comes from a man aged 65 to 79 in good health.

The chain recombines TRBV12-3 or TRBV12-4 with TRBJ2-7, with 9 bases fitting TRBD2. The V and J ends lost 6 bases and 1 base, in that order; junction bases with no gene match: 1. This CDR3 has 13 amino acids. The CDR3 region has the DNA TGTGCCAGCAGGCGGGGGGGATCCTACGAGCAGTACTTC. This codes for CASRRGGSYEQYF.

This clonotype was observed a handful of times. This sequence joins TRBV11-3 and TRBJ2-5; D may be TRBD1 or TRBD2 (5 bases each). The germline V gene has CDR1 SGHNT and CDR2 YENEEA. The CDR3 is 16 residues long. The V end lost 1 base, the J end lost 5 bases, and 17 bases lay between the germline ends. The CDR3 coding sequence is TGTGCCAGCAGCTTAGCCCCGGGGCCCCATGCGGAGACCCAGTACTTC. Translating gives CASSLAPGPHAETQYF.

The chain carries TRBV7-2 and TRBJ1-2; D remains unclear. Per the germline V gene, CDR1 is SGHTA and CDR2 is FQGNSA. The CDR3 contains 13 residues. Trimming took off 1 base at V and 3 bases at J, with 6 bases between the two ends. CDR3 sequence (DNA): TGTGCCAGCAGCTTAGGGATGGACTATGGCTACACCTTC. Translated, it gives CASSLGMDYGYTF.

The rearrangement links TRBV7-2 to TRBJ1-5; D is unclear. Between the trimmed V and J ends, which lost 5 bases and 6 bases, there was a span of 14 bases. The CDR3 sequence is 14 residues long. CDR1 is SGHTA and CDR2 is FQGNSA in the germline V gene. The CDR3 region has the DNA TGTGCCAGCAGCCCGACGAGTGGCGGTCAGCCCCAGCATTTT. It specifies CASSPTSGGQPQHF.

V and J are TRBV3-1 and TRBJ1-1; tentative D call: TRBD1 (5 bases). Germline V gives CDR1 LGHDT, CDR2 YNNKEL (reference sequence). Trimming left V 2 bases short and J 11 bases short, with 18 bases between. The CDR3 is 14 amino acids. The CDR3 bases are TGTGCCAGCAGCCAATTTCCGAGTGGGGGATTGGCTTTCTTT. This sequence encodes CASSQFPSGGLAFF. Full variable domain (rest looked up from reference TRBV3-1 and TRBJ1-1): DTAVSQTPKYLVTQMGNDKSIKCEQNLGHDTMYWYKQDSKKFLKIMFSYNNKELIINETVPNRFSPKSPDKAHLNLHINSLELGDSAVYFCASSQFPSGGLAFFGQGTRLTVV.

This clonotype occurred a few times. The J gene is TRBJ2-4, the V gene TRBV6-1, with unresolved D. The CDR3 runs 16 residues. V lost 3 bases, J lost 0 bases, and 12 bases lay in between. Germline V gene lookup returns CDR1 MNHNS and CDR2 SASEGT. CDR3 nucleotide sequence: TGTGCCAGCAGTGATCGAGGAACTACAGCCAAAAACATTCAGTACTTC. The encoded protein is CASSDRGTTAKNIQYF.

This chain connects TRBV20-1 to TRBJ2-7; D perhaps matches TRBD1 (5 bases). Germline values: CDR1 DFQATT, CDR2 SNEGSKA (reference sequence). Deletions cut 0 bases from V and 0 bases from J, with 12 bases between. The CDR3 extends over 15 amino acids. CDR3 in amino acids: CSARDFRASSYEQYF. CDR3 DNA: TGCAGTGCTAGAGATTTCAGGGCGAGCTCCTACGAGCAGTACTTC.

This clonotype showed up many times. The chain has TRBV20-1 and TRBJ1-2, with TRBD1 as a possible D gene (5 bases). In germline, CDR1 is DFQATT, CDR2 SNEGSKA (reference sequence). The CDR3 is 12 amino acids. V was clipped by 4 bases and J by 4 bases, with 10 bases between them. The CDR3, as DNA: TGCAGTGCTATGGCGACAGCCTATGGCTACACCTTC. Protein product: CSAMATAYGYTF.